The rows below give T cell receptor beta chains drawn from one sample of a study of early T cells in non-severe SARS-CoV-2 infection. In TCRdb, the 5' RACE reads were re-called with MiXCR into one record per CDR3 protein. Of 65,000 to 80,000 distinct CDR3 sequences in the sample, 13% were seen once. Sequenced: whole blood. The receptors were sampled from an adult who was a healthcare worker with PCR-confirmed SARS-CoV-2 infection or an uninfected control (not recorded which). Each CDR3 is given with its conserved first and last residue. A D gene is named only where the DNA matches it firmly. Not every row has a clone size; where given, it reads once, few, many or a size class.

19	TRBV29-1	TRBD1	-	TRBJ1-1	CSVVWVGQGERWTNTEAFF	TGCAGCGTTGTTTGGGTTGGGCAGGGGGAGAGATGGACCAACACTGAAGCTTTCTTT
14	TRBV10-3	TRBD1	-	TRBJ1-1	CAISLGQATPEAFF	TGTGCCATCAGCCTCGGACAGGCGACCCCTGAAGCTTTCTTT
16	TRBV7-9	TRBD1	-	TRBJ1-5	CASSLGTGGGGQPQHF	TGTGCCAGCAGCTTAGGGACAGGGGGCGGAGGTCAGCCCCAGCATTTT
15	TRBV5-1	-	-	TRBJ2-7	CASSVALAQAYEQYF	TGCGCCAGCAGCGTCGCTCTAGCGCAAGCCTACGAGCAGTACTTC
14	TRBV28	-	-	TRBJ1-6	CASRVVSVPSPLHF	TGTGCCAGCAGGGTCGTTTCTGTCCCTTCACCCCTCCATTTT
17	TRBV3-2	-	-	TRBJ2-1	CASSQETGSSWDNEQFF	TGTGCCAGCAGCCAAGAGACAGGCTCGAGCTGGGACAATGAGCAGTTCTTC
16	TRBV7-2	-	many	TRBJ1-5	CASSPTQGFGNQPQHF	TGTGCCAGCAGCCCAACTCAAGGGTTTGGCAATCAGCCCCAGCATTTT
13	TRBV11-2	TRBD1	-	TRBJ2-7	CASSLWTGLEQYF	TGTGCCAGCAGCCTGTGGACAGGACTCGAGCAGTACTTC
18	TRBV11-2	TRBD1	many	TRBJ1-3	CASSLAFRDRGPGNTIYF	TGTGCCAGCAGCTTAGCTTTCCGGGACAGGGGGCCAGGAAACACCATATATTTT
14	TRBV9	TRBD2	many	TRBJ2-2	CASRSGLAPGELFF	TGTGCCAGCAGGAGTGGACTAGCGCCCGGGGAGCTGTTTTTT
15	TRBV6-2/TRBV6-3	-	many	TRBJ1-2	CASSVPPYRSHGYTF	TGTGCCAGCAGCGTTCCTCCCTACAGGTCCCATGGCTACACCTTC
13	TRBV29-1	-	few	TRBJ2-1	CSVGLGGGNEQFF	TGCAGCGTTGGATTAGGGGGGGGCAATGAGCAGTTCTTC
13	TRBV12-3/TRBV12-4	-	many	TRBJ1-1	CATRSPGQREAFF	TGTGCCACCCGATCCCCAGGACAGCGTGAAGCTTTCTTT
14	TRBV20-1	-	few	TRBJ2-1	CSATVGTSYNEQFF	TGCAGTGCTACAGTAGGGACCTCCTACAATGAGCAGTTCTTC
16	TRBV5-4	-	many	TRBJ2-7	CASSPSSRLNTYEQYF	TGTGCCAGCAGCCCGTCCTCTAGACTGAATACCTACGAGCAGTACTTC
14	TRBV7-3	-	few	TRBJ2-2	CASSRGRDGGELFF	TGTGCCAGCAGCCGGGGCCGGGACGGCGGGGAGCTGTTTTTT
12	TRBV29-1	-	-	TRBJ1-2	CSVRDTNYGYTF	TGCAGCGTGAGAGATACTAACTATGGCTACACCTTC
14	TRBV18	-	many	TRBJ2-7	CASSSILGVDEQYF	TGTGCCAGCTCATCGATCCTCGGCGTCGACGAGCAGTACTTC
11	TRBV7-8	-	many	TRBJ1-1	CASSRGTEAFF	TGTGCCAGCAGCCGGGGCACTGAAGCTTTCTTT
15	TRBV29-1	TRBD2	-	TRBJ2-7	CSVDGLAGDYYEQYF	TGCAGCGTGGACGGACTAGCGGGAGACTACTACGAGCAGTACTTC
14	TRBV28	-	few	TRBJ1-1	CASSLIGANTEAFF	TGTGCCAGCAGTTTAATAGGGGCTAACACTGAAGCTTTCTTT
15	TRBV7-9	TRBD1	-	TRBJ2-7	CASSSPDRSSYEQYF	TGTGCCAGCAGTTCCCCGGACAGGAGCTCCTACGAGCAGTACTTC
10	TRBV30	-	-	TRBJ1-1	CAWSQGWTFF	TGTGCCTGGTCCCAGGGGTGGACTTTCTTT
12	TRBV6-5	-	-	TRBJ1-2	CASRSDSYGYTF	TGTGCCAGCAGGAGTGATTCCTATGGCTACACCTTC
11	TRBV28	TRBD2	-	TRBJ2-1	CASSTGTSPFF	TGTGCCAGCAGTACCGGGACTAGCCCGTTCTTC
15	TRBV20-1	-	-	TRBJ2-7	CSARGGLPFSYEQYF	TGCAGTGCTAGAGGGGGGCTACCCTTCTCCTACGAGCAGTACTTC
17	TRBV9	TRBD2	many	TRBJ2-1	CASSVVASGGVVNEQFF	TGTGCCAGCAGCGTAGTGGCTAGCGGGGGGGTTGTCAATGAGCAGTTCTTC